The subject of this entry is one TCR beta chain. The source of the sample is a study of blood T cell repertoires in COVID-19. About the research overall: The samples span acute and convalescent COVID-19 from the United States, Italy and Spain. Sample material is recorded as cDNA or gDNA derived from T cells, B-cell-depleted T cells, or PBMCs.

The germline CDR1 and CDR2 sequences are MNHEY and SVGAGI. V lost 3 bases, J lost 6 bases, and 8 bases stayed unmatched. This CDR3 has 15 residues. As processed by the authors: It was from reference gene primer amplification that nucleated cell counts were estimated. The assay was immunoSEQ multiplex PCR, and TCRdb's table has in-frame clones only and misses some. For V, J and clone size, that table is used; D and trimming come from the DNA. Of about 90,000 clones listed, roughly 89% were seen once; the top ten hold roughly 3.5%. The sequence came from a woman aged 70-85 years with acute or convalescent COVID-19. Sequenced: peripheral blood. The chain combines TRBV6-5 with TRBJ2-7; TRBD1 matches 10 bases. CDR3 sequence: CASSYSRTGGGEQYF. DNA of the CDR3: TGTGCCAGCAGTTATTCCCGGACAGGGGGAGGCGAGCAGTACTTC.